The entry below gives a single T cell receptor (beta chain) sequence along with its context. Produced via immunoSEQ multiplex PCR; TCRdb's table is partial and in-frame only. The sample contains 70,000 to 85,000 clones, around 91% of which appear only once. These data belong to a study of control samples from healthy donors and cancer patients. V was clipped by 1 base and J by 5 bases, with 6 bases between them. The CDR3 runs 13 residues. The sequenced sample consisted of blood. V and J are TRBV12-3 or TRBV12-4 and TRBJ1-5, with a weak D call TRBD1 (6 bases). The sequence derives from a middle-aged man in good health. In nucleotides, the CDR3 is TGTGCCAGCAGTTTAGAGGGGGATCAGCCCCAGCATTTT. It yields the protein CASSLEGDQPQHF.